The 8 T cell receptor beta chains listed next were all sequenced from one sample in a study of shared clonotypes between healthy human individuals. The assay was immunoSEQ multiplex PCR, and TCRdb's table has in-frame clones only and misses some. The sample carries 600,000 to 750,000 clones, less than 95% recorded once. The sample comprised memory CD8+ T cells from PBMCs. This sample's subset: CD45RO+ cells pooled with CCR7-negative TemRA cells. The receptors were sampled from a young man in good health. Some clones in this sample may be carry-over from other donors' samples.

This chain connects TRBV7-9 to TRBJ2-1; a possible D gene is TRBD1 (7 bases). The CDR3 has 16 residues. Germline CDR1 and CDR2: SEHNR and FQNEAQ (reference sequence). The germline V and J ends were trimmed by 5 bases and 3 bases, with 17 bases remaining between them. CDR3 nucleotide sequence: TGTGCCAGCAGCCCAGGGGGGACGGAGAACTACAATGAGCAGTTCTTC. It encodes CASSPGGTENYNEQFF.

The chain employs TRBV7-3 and TRBJ2-1; unclear D gene. Trimming took off 3 bases at V and 4 bases at J, with 7 bases between the two ends. The CDR3 contains 13 residues. Germline V gives CDR1 SGHTA, CDR2 FQGTGA. The CDR3 spells CASSLGRYNEQFF. The DNA of the CDR3 is TGTGCCAGCAGCTTGGGCAGATACAATGAGCAGTTCTTC.

This clone is a singleton in its sample. The chain uses TRBV25-1 and TRBJ2-5; 10 nucleotides align to TRBD1. The assigned J gene may be wrong: the sequence end matches TRBJ2-7 better. Germline V CDR1 and CDR2: MGHDK, SYGVNS. The CDR3 is 16 amino acids. CDR3 sequence reads: CASSGSGTGDSYEQYF. Written as DNA, the CDR3 is TGTGCCAGCAGTGGCTCCGGGACAGGGGACTCCTACGAGCAGTACTTC.

This chain connects TRBV9 to TRBJ2-5, with 11 nucleotides matching TRBD2. CDR1 and CDR2 from the germline V gene are SGDLS and YYNGEE. CDR3 length: 17 amino acids. The ends lost 2 bases at V and 4 bases at J; junction bases unmatched: 10. The CDR3 protein is CASSVPIAGGPGETQYF. For the CDR3, the DNA is TGTGCCAGCAGCGTCCCCATAGCGGGAGGGCCCGGAGAGACCCAGTACTTC.

The chain recombines TRBV15 with TRBJ2-3; TRBD2 matches 8 bases. Germline CDR1 reads LNHNV; CDR2 reads YYDKDF (reference sequence). The CDR3 extends over 18 amino acids. V was clipped by 0 bases and J by 0 bases; unmatched bases: 8. Here the CDR3 reads CATSREGPASGSTDTQYF. CDR3 nucleotides: TGTGCCACCAGCAGAGAAGGTCCCGCTAGCGGGAGCACAGATACGCAGTATTTT.

The rearrangement links TRBV4-1 to TRBJ2-7; D might be TRBD1 or TRBD2, each matching 5 bases. The CDR3 runs to 15 residues. CDR1 MGHRA and CDR2 YSYEKL come from the germline V gene. Trimming stripped 0 bases from V and 3 bases from J, with 12 bases between. The CDR3 is CASSQEGTTFYEQYF. The CDR3 DNA reads TGCGCCAGCAGCCAAGAGGGGACCACATTCTACGAGCAGTACTTC.

The chain uses TRBV19 and TRBJ2-1; 9 nucleotides match TRBD2. Germline lookup yields CDR1 LNHDA and CDR2 SQIVND (reference sequence). The CDR3 is 17 residues long. Trimming cost V 3 bases and J 2 bases; bases outside gene matches: 8. The CDR3 nucleotides read TGTGCCAGTAGTATGACCGCGGCTAGCGGGACCTACAATGAGCAGTTCTTC. It is translated as CASSMTAASGTYNEQFF.

This sequence joins TRBV19 and TRBJ1-5, with D unclear. Trimming shortened V by 1 base and J by 9 bases, and 13 bases separated the two germline ends. The CDR3 loop spans 14 amino acids. Germline V gives CDR1 LNHDA, CDR2 SQIVND (reference sequence). CDR3 amino acids: CASSIGRAIWPQHF. The DNA of the CDR3 is TGTGCCAGTAGTATAGGACGGGCGATTTGGCCCCAGCATTTT. Supplemented by reference TRBV19 and TRBJ1-5, the full variable domain reads DGGITQSPKYLFRKEGQNVTLSCEQNLNHDAMYWYRQDPGQGLRLIYYSQIVNDFQKGDIAEGYSVSREKKESFPLTVTSAQKNPTAFYLCASSIGRAIWPQHFGDGTRLSIL.